This T cell receptor beta chain was retrieved from a study of cytomegalovirus exposure and HLA in healthy donors. Study at large: A prior study identified approximately 120 million unique TCR beta sequences from about 200 million T cells. From donors who were HLA-typed, an early data release held around 85 million unique TCRs. Notes on the study in general: Several V segments, TRBV6-2 and TRBV6-3 among them, could not be told apart and were dropped. Later examination showed HLA-associated TCR beta chains had greater clonal expansion than equally common others.

PCR employed 60 Vbeta and 13 Jbeta primers. Repertoires were generated with immunoSEQ multiplex PCR, while TCRdb's copy carries only in-frame clones and drops some. This table has some 110,000 clones, around 76% appearing once. This CDR3 has 15 amino acids. The germline gives CDR1 LNHDA, CDR2 SQIVND (reference sequence). Trimming removed 5 bases from V and 8 bases from J; junction bases left unmatched: 7. As concerns this clone: Its antigen is currently unknown.

Sequences were obtained from PBMCs. This sequence joins TRBV19 and TRBJ1-4; 11 nucleotides agree with TRBD1. The receptor was isolated from a woman aged 60-70 years in good health and CMV-seropositive. In DNA form, the CDR3 reads TGTGCCAGTAGTTTACCGGGACAGGGGGACGAAAAACTGTTTTTT. Translating gives CASSLPGQGDEKLFF.